This TCR beta chain stems from a study of blood T cells in healthy people across ages. A second PCR, run for about 6 to 11 cycles, used a sample-barcoded 5' primer plus a J-beta primer mix. Each cDNA molecule was tagged by a template-switch adaptor that had 12 random nucleotides. Each sample provided no less than 2.5 million CDR3-containing paired-end reads. TCRdb processed the 5' RACE reads anew with MiXCR; each CDR3 protein has one entry. Among hundreds of thousands of distinct CDR3 sequences listed, 43% were seen once. Comments on this clonotype: Germline and junction disagree at one end, which may indicate a read error.

Germline lookup yields CDR1 LGHNA and CDR2 YNFKEQ. CDR3 length equals 15 residues. The clonotype originates from a woman aged 55-70 years in good health. The material sequenced was blood. This chain connects TRBV4-2 to TRBJ2-7, with D tentatively TRBD1 or TRBD2 (5 bases each). CDR3: CASSQPGTSSNEQYF. In DNA form, the CDR3 reads TGTGCCAGCAGCCAGCCCGGGACGAGCTCCAACGAGCAGTACTTT.